The rows below give T cell receptor beta chains drawn from one sample of a study of cytomegalovirus exposure and HLA in healthy donors. Clones were read by immunoSEQ multiplex PCR, and TCRdb kept only the in-frame ones, dropping some. The sample lists about 200,000 clones, 75% to 85% occurring once. Source material: PBMCs. Source of these receptors: a woman aged 50 to 60 in good health and CMV-seronegative. The CDR3 runs from the conserved cysteine through the conserved F or W. The D gene is left open where the match is weak. Size is omitted from some rows. Given values are once, few, many or a class for expanded clones.

TRBD1	TRBV7-9	NA	TRBJ2-1	CASSAGTGYYNEQFF	TGTGCCAGCAGCGCCGGGACAGGGTATTACAATGAGCAGTTCTTC
TRBD1	TRBV25-1	once	TRBJ1-4	CASSGTGGVEKLFF	TGTGCCAGCAGTGGTACAGGGGGCGTAGAAAAACTGTTTTTT
NA	TRBV29-1	NA	TRBJ1-2	CSVDISGRLSGYTF	TGCAGCGTTGATATCTCAGGGAGGCTTAGTGGCTACACCTTC
TRBD2	TRBV9	NA	TRBJ2-1	CASSVGTSDRGEQFF	TGTGCCAGCAGCGTGGGGACTAGCGATAGAGGGGAGCAGTTCTTC
NA	TRBV28	once	TRBJ2-2	CASSLSGLFTGELFF	TGTGCCAGCAGTTTATCCGGACTGTTCACCGGGGAGCTGTTTTTT
NA	TRBV7-6	once	TRBJ2-1	CASSPYNEQFF	TGTGCCAGCAGCCCATACAATGAGCAGTTCTTC
TRBD2	TRBV4-2	NA	TRBJ2-3	CASSPRTSGFSTDTQYF	TGTGCCAGCAGCCCCCGGACTAGCGGATTCAGCACAGATACGCAGTATTTT
TRBD2	TRBV5-1	once	TRBJ2-7	CASSAGLVSYEQYF	TGCGCCAGCAGCGCGGGACTAGTCTCCTACGAGCAGTACTTC
NA	TRBV27	NA	TRBJ1-5	CASSISRGYSNQPQHF	TGTGCCAGCAGTATTTCCAGGGGTTATAGCAATCAGCCCCAGCATTTT
TRBD1	TRBV2	NA	TRBJ1-1	CASSETGGALEAFF	TGTGCCAGCAGTGAGACAGGGGGAGCCCTTGAAGCTTTCTTT
NA	TRBV4-1	NA	TRBJ2-7	CASSQDVYRSYEQYF	TGCGCCAGCAGCCAAGATGTCTACCGGAGCTACGAGCAGTACTTC
NA	TRBV5-1	once	TRBJ1-2	CASSFGGEINYGYTF	TGCGCCAGCAGCTTCGGGGGAGAGATTAACTATGGCTACACCTTC
NA	TRBV6-6	NA	TRBJ1-5	CASSPYSNQPQHF	TGTGCCAGCAGTCCGTATAGCAATCAGCCCCAGCATTTT
NA	TRBV7-2	NA	TRBJ2-3	CASSSQGTGTDTQYF	TGTGCCAGCAGTTCACAGGGGACTGGCACAGATACGCAGTATTTT
NA	TRBV27	NA	TRBJ1-5	CASSFDGNQPQHF	TGTGCCAGCAGTTTCGACGGGAATCAGCCCCAGCATTTT
TRBD1	TRBV28	few	TRBJ1-2	CASLLGAGGDYTF	TGTGCCAGCCTACTTGGGGCAGGGGGTGACTACACCTTC
NA	TRBV6-5	many	TRBJ2-2	CASSPGRGIGELFF	TGTGCCAGCAGTCCGGGACGGGGGATCGGGGAGCTGTTTTTT
TRBD1	TRBV9	NA	TRBJ1-4	CASSEDRTNEKLFF	TGTGCCAGCAGCGAGGACAGGACTAATGAAAAACTGTTTTTT
TRBD1	TRBV27	NA	TRBJ2-7	CATQSQGARYEQYF	TGTGCCACTCAATCCCAGGGGGCTAGGTACGAGCAGTACTTC
NA	TRBV19	NA	TRBJ1-1	CASTRHREAEAFF	TGTGCCAGTACCCGGCATAGGGAGGCTGAAGCTTTCTTT
NA	TRBV4-2	NA	TRBJ2-7	CASSQAGQGGIYEQYF	TGTGCCAGCAGCCAAGCAGGGCAGGGTGGGATATACGAGCAGTACTTC
NA	TRBV20-1	NA	TRBJ2-5	CSAPLEKTQYF	TGCAGTGCCCCCCTAGAAAAGACCCAGTACTTC
TRBD1	TRBV19	NA	TRBJ1-2	CASSPENRGGYGYTF	TGTGCCAGTAGCCCAGAGAACAGGGGAGGTTATGGCTACACCTTC
TRBD2	TRBV25-1	NA	TRBJ2-3	CASRGLLGLAGGPDTQYF	TGTGCCAGCAGGGGATTACTGGGACTAGCGGGAGGGCCAGATACGCAGTATTTT
TRBD2	TRBV5-6	NA	TRBJ2-7	CASSNYLTSGLYEQYF	TGTGCCAGCAGCAACTACCTGACTAGCGGGCTCTACGAGCAGTACTTC
NA	TRBV9	NA	TRBJ1-6	CASSARLASITNNSPLHF	TGTGCCAGCAGCGCGAGATTAGCCTCGATAACGAATAATTCACCCCTCCACTTT
NA	TRBV27	NA	TRBJ2-2	CASSLGGANTGELFF	TGTGCCAGCAGTTTAGGAGGGGCGAACACCGGGGAGCTGTTTTTT
TRBD1	TRBV27	NA	TRBJ1-5	CASSSGQGARGNQPQHF	TGTGCCAGCAGTTCCGGACAGGGGGCTCGGGGCAATCAGCCCCAGCATTTT
NA	TRBV21-1	NA	TRBJ2-7	CASSTEDGSSYEQYF	TGTGCCAGCAGCACCGAGGACGGGAGCTCCTACGAGCAGTACTTC
TRBD1	TRBV10-3	few	TRBJ2-2	CAISEIQTGRTGELFF	TGTGCCATCAGTGAAATTCAGACAGGGCGGACCGGGGAGCTGTTTTTT
TRBD1	TRBV7-9	once	TRBJ2-7	CASSLGAGGYDYEQYF	TGTGCCAGCAGCTTAGGGGCAGGGGGATATGACTACGAGCAGTACTTC
NA	TRBV5-4	once	TRBJ1-1	CASTRGGALNTEAFF	TGTGCCAGCACCCGGGGGGGGGCCCTGAACACTGAAGCTTTCTTT
TRBD2	TRBV28	NA	TRBJ2-1	CASSPLRAGDTYNEQFF	TGTGCCAGCAGTCCCCTCAGGGCGGGAGATACCTACAATGAGCAGTTCTTC
NA	TRBV14	NA	TRBJ2-5	CASSQVGGSQYF	TGTGCCAGCAGCCAAGTAGGGGGTTCCCAGTACTTC
TRBD1	TRBV7-2	NA	TRBJ2-7	CASSSPSKLGTEGRYEQYF	TGTGCCAGCAGCTCCCCCTCCAAGTTGGGGACAGAAGGACGTTACGAGCAGTACTTC
NA	TRBV5-1	NA	TRBJ2-1	CANSLDSAAGRNEQFF	TGCGCCAACAGCTTGGACTCAGCGGCAGGGAGGAATGAGCAGTTCTTC
TRBD1	TRBV28	NA	TRBJ1-2	CASSEGQGVRGYTF	TGTGCCAGCAGTGAGGGACAGGGGGTTCGGGGCTACACCTTC
TRBD2	TRBV4-1	NA	TRBJ2-1	CASSYEAGDEQFF	TGCGCCAGCAGCTATGAGGCGGGAGATGAGCAGTTCTTC
NA	TRBV28	few	TRBJ1-1	CATSGQGAWAFF	TGTGCCACCAGCGGCCAGGGCGCATGGGCTTTCTTT
TRBD2	TRBV5-1	NA	TRBJ2-6	CASSLGGLAGRSGSGANVLTF	TGCGCCAGCAGCTTGGGGGGACTAGCGGGGAGGAGTGGCTCTGGGGCCAACGTCCTGACTTTC
TRBD1	TRBV7-9	NA	TRBJ2-5	CASSSDRGAETQYF	TGTGCCAGCAGCTCGGACAGGGGTGCCGAGACCCAGTACTTC
NA	TRBV4-1	NA	TRBJ1-2	CASSGAGAVYGYTF	TGCGCCAGCAGCGGGGCGGGGGCCGTCTATGGCTACACCTTC
NA	TRBV11-1	once	TRBJ2-7	CASSMDILYFSYEQYF	TGTGCCAGCAGCATGGACATCCTTTACTTTAGCTACGAGCAGTACTTC
TRBD1	TRBV4-3	NA	TRBJ2-5	CASSQDRGTGGLETQYF	TGCGCCAGCAGCCAAGATCGGGGGACAGGGGGGTTGGAGACCCAGTACTTC
NA	TRBV29-1	NA	TRBJ1-1	CSVVMNTEAFF	TGCAGCGTCGTAATGAACACTGAAGCTTTCTTT